The clone carrying this T cell receptor beta chain showed up just a few times. Its antigen remains unidentified. The data were taken from a study of T cell repertoires in cytomegalovirus infection. The wider study: Indicated by public TCR beta signatures were CMV infection and matching HLA type.

Trimming removed 4 bases from V and 6 bases from J; junction bases left unmatched: 5. The germline V gene encodes CDR1 LNHDA and CDR2 SQIVND (reference sequence). This CDR3 has 14 amino acids. Study-wide results and limits: Across the ex vivo response, the dominant clonotypes were HLA-C-restricted CMV-specific TCR beta clonotypes. The study identified carriers of CMV plus the relevant HLA from cumulative public TCR beta family frequency.

TCRdb ran MiXCR on the reads and lists one entry per CDR3 protein. The table records around 210,000 distinct CDR3 sequences, approximately 7% of them present only once. The receptor was derived from a human donor in good health (CMV status not recorded). Some clones in this sample may be carry-over from other donors' samples. Material for sequencing was PBMCs. The chain joins TRBV19 to TRBJ2-1; TRBD1 matches at 8 bases. CDR3 DNA sequence: TGTGCCAGTAGTAGTGGACAGGGTGCCAATGAGCAGTTCTTC. This codes for CASSSGQGANEQFF.